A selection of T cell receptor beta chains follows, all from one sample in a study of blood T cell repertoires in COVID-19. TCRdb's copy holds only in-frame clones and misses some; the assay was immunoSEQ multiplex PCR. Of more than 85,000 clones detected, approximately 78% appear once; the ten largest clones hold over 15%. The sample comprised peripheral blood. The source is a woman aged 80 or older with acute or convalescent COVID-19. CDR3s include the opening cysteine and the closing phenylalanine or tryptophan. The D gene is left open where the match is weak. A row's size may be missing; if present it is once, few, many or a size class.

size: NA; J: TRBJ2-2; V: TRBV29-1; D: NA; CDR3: CSVVPRDKVTGELFF; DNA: TGCAGCGTTGTTCCCAGGGACAAAGTCACCGGGGAGCTGTTTTTT
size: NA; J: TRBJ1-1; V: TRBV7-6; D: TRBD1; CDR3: CASSDLTGPAEAFF; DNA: TGTGCCAGCAGCGACCTGACAGGGCCCGCTGAAGCTTTCTTT
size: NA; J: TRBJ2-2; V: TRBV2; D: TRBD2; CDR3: CASKPSDGRAGELFF; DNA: TGTGCCAGCAAGCCCTCGGACGGGAGGGCCGGGGAGCTGTTTTTT
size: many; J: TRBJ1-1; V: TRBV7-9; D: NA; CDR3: CASSFTNPGDTEAFF; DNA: TGTGCCAGCAGCTTTACGAACCCCGGGGACACTGAAGCTTTCTTT
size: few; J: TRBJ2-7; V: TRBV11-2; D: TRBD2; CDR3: CASSSTSGTHEQYF; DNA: TGTGCCAGCAGCTCGACTAGCGGGACCCACGAGCAGTACTTC
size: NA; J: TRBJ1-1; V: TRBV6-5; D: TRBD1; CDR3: CASSLTGGNTEAFF; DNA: TGTGCCAGCAGCCTGACAGGGGGGAACACTGAAGCTTTCTTT
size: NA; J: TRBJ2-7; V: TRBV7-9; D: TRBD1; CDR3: CASSLATGTGLSEQYF; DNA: TGTGCCAGCAGCTTGGCGACAGGGACAGGGCTTTCCGAGCAGTACTTC
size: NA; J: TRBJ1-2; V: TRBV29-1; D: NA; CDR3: CSVAGWGIYGYTF; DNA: TGCAGCGTTGCGGGGTGGGGTATCTATGGCTACACCTTC
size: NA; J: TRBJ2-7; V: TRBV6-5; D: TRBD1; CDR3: CASSYRDRGNYEQYF; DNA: TGTGCCAGCAGTTATCGAGACAGGGGCAACTACGAGCAGTACTTC
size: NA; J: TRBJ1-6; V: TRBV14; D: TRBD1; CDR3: CASSQDSGRGASPLHF; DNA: TGTGCCAGCAGCCAAGACTCCGGCAGGGGGGCTTCACCCCTCCACTTT
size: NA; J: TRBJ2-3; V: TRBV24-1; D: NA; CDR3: CATSDPQGGYTDTQYF; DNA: TGTGCCACCAGTGATCCGCAGGGGGGTTACACAGATACGCAGTATTTT
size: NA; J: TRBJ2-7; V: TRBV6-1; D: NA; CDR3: CASSEDHRTDYEQYF; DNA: TGTGCCAGCAGTGAAGACCATAGGACAGACTACGAGCAGTACTTC
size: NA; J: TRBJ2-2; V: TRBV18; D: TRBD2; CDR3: CASSFSGTITGELFF; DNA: TGTGCCAGCTCATTTTCCGGGACTATTACCGGGGAGCTGTTTTTT
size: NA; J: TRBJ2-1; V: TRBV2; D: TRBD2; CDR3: CASSEEVAGTNEQFF; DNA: TGTGCCAGCAGTGAAGAGGTAGCGGGGACCAATGAGCAGTTCTTC
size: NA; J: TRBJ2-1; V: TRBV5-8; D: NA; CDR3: CASSLASYNEQFF; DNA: TGTGCCAGCAGCTTGGCATCCTACAATGAGCAGTTCTTC
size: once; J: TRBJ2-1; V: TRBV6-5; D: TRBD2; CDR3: CASSWTSGRAYNEQFF; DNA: TGTGCCAGCAGTTGGACTAGCGGGAGGGCCTACAATGAGCAGTTCTTC
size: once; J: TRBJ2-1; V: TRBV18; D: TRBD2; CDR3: CASSSLAGVSNEQFF; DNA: TGTGCCAGCTCCTCCTTAGCGGGAGTTTCGAATGAGCAGTTCTTC
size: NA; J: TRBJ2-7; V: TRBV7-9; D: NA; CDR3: CASSFTATSYEQYF; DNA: TGTGCCAGCAGCTTTACCGCCACATCCTACGAGCAGTACTTC
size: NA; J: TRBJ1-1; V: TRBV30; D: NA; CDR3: CAWTRILNTEAFF; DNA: TGTGCCTGGACCAGGATCTTGAACACTGAAGCTTTCTTT
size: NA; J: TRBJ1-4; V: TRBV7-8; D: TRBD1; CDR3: CASSSWGQPTNEKLFF; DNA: TGTGCCAGCAGCTCGTGGGGACAGCCAACTAATGAAAAACTGTTTTTT
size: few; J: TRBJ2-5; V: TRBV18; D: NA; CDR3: CASSPPVGRQTQYF; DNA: TGTGCCAGCTCACCACCGGTGGGGAGGCAGACCCAGTACTTC
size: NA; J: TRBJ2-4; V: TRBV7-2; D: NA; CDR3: CASSLRGRGEAKNIQYF; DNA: TGTGCCAGCAGCTTACGAGGGAGGGGGGAAGCCAAAAACATTCAGTACTTC
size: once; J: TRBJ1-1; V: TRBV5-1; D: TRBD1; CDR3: CASSKNPTGANEAFF; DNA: TGCGCCAGCAGCAAGAATCCGACAGGGGCTAATGAAGCTTTCTTT
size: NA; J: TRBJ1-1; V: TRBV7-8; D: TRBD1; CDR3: CASSSDRVGEAFF; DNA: TGTGCCAGCAGCTCCGACAGGGTTGGTGAAGCTTTCTTT
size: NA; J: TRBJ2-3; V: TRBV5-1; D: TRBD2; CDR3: CASSLFLAGVDTQYF; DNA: TGCGCCAGCAGCTTGTTTCTAGCGGGAGTTGATACGCAGTATTTT
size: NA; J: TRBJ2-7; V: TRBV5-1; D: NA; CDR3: CASSPEATMYEQYF; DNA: TGCGCCAGCAGCCCGGAGGCAACCATGTACGAGCAGTACTTC
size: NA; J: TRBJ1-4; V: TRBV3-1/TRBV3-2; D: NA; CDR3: CASSHGGGDEKLFF; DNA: TGTGCCAGCAGCCACGGTGGAGGTGATGAAAAACTGTTTTTT
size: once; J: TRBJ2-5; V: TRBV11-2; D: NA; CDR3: CASSLTGYQETQYF; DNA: TGTGCCAGCAGCTTAACAGGGTACCAAGAGACCCAGTACTTC
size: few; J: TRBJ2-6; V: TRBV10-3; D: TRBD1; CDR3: CAISDMTGGSSGANVLTF; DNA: TGTGCCATCAGTGATATGACAGGGGGTAGTTCCGGGGCCAACGTCCTGACTTTC
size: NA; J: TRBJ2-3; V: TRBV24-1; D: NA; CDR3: CATPTYSFDTQYF; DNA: TGTGCCACCCCCACGTATAGCTTCGATACGCAGTATTTT
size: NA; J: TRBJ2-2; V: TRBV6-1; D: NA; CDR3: CASSERAGNLLTGELFF; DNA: TGTGCCAGCAGTGAAAGGGCAGGGAATCTACTTACCGGGGAGCTGTTTTTT
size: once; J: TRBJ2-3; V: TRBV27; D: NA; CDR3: CASSLDLDFTDTQYF; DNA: TGTGCCAGCAGTCTAGACCTCGACTTCACAGATACGCAGTATTTT
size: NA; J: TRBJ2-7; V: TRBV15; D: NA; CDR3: CATSRDGYEQYF; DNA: TGTGCCACCAGCAGAGACGGGTACGAGCAGTACTTC
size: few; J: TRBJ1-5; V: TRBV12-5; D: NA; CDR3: CASGLEPNRDSNQPQHF; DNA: TGTGCTAGTGGTTTGGAACCTAACAGGGATAGCAATCAGCCCCAGCATTTT
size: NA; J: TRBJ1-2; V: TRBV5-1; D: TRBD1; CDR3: CASSLAPGGPWGYTF; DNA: TGCGCCAGCAGCTTGGCGCCAGGGGGACCGTGGGGCTACACCTTC
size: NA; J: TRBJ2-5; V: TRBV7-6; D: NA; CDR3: CASRGEFETQYF; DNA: TGTGCCAGCAGAGGAGAATTTGAGACCCAGTACTTC
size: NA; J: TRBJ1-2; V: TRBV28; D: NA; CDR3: CASRDREYGYTF; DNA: TGTGCCAGCAGGGACAGAGAGTATGGCTACACCTTC
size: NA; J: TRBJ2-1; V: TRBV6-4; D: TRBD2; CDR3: CASSDSTPSGRANEQFF; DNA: TGTGCCAGCAGTGACTCGACCCCCAGCGGGAGGGCCAATGAGCAGTTCTTC
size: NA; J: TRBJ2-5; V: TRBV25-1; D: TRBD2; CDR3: CASSEGGRETQYF; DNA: TGTGCCAGCAGTGAGGGCGGGAGGGAGACCCAGTACTTC
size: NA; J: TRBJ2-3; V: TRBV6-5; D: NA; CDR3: CASRGRTFGTDTQYF; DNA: TGTGCCAGCAGGGGCAGGACTTTTGGCACAGATACGCAGTATTTT
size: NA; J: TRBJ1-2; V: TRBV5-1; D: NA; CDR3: CASGATGDDYGYTF; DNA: TGCGCCAGTGGGGCCACCGGCGATGACTATGGCTACACCTTC
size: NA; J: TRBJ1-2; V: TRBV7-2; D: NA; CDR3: CASSLIQGSGGYTF; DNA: TGTGCCAGCAGCTTAATCCAGGGGTCGGGTGGCTACACCTTC
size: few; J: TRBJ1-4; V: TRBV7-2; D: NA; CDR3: CASSFRGSNEKLFF; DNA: TGTGCCAGCAGCTTCAGGGGATCTAATGAAAAACTGTTTTTT
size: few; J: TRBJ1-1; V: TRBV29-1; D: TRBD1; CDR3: CSVVARGSMNTEAFF; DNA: TGCAGCGTTGTCGCCAGGGGGTCAATGAACACTGAAGCTTTCTTT
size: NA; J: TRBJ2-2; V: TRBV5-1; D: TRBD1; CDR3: CASTPDRATGELFF; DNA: TGCGCCAGCACCCCGGACAGGGCCACCGGGGAGCTGTTTTTT
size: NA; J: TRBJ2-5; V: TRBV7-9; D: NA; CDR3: CASSRDRYQETQYF; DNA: TGTGCCAGCAGCCGTGACAGGTACCAAGAGACCCAGTACTTC
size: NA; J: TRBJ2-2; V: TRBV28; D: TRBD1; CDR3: CASSRGQGPNTGELFF; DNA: TGTGCCAGCAGCCGCGGACAGGGCCCGAACACCGGGGAGCTGTTTTTT
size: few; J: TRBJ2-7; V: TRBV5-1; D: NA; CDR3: CASSSGGETYEQYF; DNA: TGCGCCAGCAGCTCCGGTGGGGAGACCTACGAGCAGTACTTC
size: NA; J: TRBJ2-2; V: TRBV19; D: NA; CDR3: CASSIGAGTGELFF; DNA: TGTGCCAGTAGTATAGGGGCTGGGACCGGGGAGCTGTTTTTT
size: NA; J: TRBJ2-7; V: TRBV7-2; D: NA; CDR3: CASSVSGPFYEQYF; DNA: TGTGCCAGCAGCGTTAGCGGACCATTCTACGAGCAGTACTTC
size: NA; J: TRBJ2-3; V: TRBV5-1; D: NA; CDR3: CASSLAARDSTDTQYF; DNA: TGCGCCAGCAGCTTGGCCGCCAGGGATAGCACAGATACGCAGTATTTT
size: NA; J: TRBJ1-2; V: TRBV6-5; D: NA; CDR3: CASSPDSVHGYTF; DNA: TGTGCCAGCAGTCCGGACAGCGTGCATGGCTACACCTTC
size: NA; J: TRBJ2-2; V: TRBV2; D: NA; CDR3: CASNTAAAGELFF; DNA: TGTGCCAGCAATACAGCAGCCGCCGGGGAGCTGTTTTTT
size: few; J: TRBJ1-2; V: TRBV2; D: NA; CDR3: CASRPVLRLTNYGYTF; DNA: TGTGCCAGCAGACCGGTGCTGCGACTAACTAACTATGGCTACACCTTC
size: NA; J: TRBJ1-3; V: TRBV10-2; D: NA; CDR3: CASGASSGNTIYF; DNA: TGCGCCAGTGGGGCCAGCTCTGGAAACACCATATATTTT
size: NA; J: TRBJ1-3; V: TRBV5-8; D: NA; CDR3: CASSLQVHSGNTIYF; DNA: TGTGCCAGCAGCCTACAGGTCCACTCTGGAAACACCATATATTTT
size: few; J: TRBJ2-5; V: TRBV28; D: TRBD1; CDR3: CASRPTGASQTQYF; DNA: TGTGCCAGCAGACCTACAGGGGCGTCCCAGACCCAGTACTTC